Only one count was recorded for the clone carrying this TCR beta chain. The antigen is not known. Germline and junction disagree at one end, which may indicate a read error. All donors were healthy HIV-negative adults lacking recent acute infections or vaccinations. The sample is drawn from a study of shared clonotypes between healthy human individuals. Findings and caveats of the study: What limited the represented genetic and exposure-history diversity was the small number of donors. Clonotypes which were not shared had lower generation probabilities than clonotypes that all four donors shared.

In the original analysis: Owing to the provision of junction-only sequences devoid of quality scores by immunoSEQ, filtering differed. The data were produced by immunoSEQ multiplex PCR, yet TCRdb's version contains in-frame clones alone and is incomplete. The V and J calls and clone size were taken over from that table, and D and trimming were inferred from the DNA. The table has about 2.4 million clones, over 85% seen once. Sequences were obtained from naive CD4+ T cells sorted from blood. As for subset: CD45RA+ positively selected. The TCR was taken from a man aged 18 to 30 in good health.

CDR3 nucleotides: TGTGCCACCAGCCCCTGGACTAGCGGAACCTACGAGCAGTACTTC. It encodes CATSPWTSGTYEQYF. The chain couples TRBV5-4 to TRBJ2-7; 10 bases align to TRBD2. The CDR3 loop spans 15 amino acids. CDR1 is SGHNT and CDR2 is YYREEE in the germline V gene (reference sequence).